This entry describes one T cell receptor beta chain. The antigen this receptor binds is unknown. Base qualities are missing; no much larger clone stands one base away. The data derive from a study of naive and memory T cell subsets (dated by TCRdb to the late 2010s). Regarding the study in general: The study applied an open-source, UMI-based TCR alpha and beta sequencing pipeline to sorted naive and memory peripheral blood T cell subsets. IgG serology results and the functional CMV T cell responses were in complete agreement. RNA was DNase-treated and reverse transcribed with TCR constant-region primers, mostly using SuperScript III.

From the second PCR step onward, the TCR alpha chain libraries and the TCR beta chain libraries were amplified separately. To determine each donor's CMV status, fresh PBMCs were stimulated overnight with CMV viral lysate, and IFNgamma production from CD4+ T cells was then assessed. Using Miltenyi beads, CD4 T cells were first positively selected, and CD8 T cells were then positively selected from the CD4-negative fraction. Cells were stained for CD3, CD4, CD8, CD45RA, CD27 and a live/dead dye and were sorted on a BD Aria II into four subsets based on CD45RA and CD27. A few healthy volunteers provided blood, and the blood of each volunteer was split into CD4 and CD8 T cells and then into four differentiation subsets. Roughly 120 ml of peripheral blood was collected from each donor, and PBMC were isolated by Ficoll-Paque PLUS density-gradient centrifugation. Sorted cells were lysed in RLT buffer, and RNA was extracted with a Qiagen RNeasy kit and stored at -80°C.

Here is what the overall study found, with its caveats: TCR abundance followed a power law whose exponent differed between naive and memory subsets but was consistent across the three individuals. In both CD4 and CD8 cells, a rise in Gini index and a fall in Shannon and inverse Simpson diversity were observed from naive through CM, EM and EMRA. After error correction, only a single occurrence was seen for over 85% of naive TCR sequences, so much steeper abundance distributions were produced than in memory subsets. RNA-based TCR counts may be affected by expression changes linked to T cell activation and differentiation. The repertoire findings for the naive and memory subsets could not be validated against a ground truth because none was available. A clonotype was defined as a single alpha or beta chain sequence rather than as a paired alpha/beta receptor.

The library relied on UMI-ligation and nested PCR. The beta constant-region primer was an equimolar mix of two oligonucleotides covering both TRBC1 and TRBC2. The ligated cDNA went through four rounds of PCR with nested alpha and beta constant-region primers together with the SP2 primer. A single-stranded oligonucleotide carrying the SP2 primer and a 12-nucleotide UMI was ligated to the 3' end of the cDNA by T4 RNA ligase 1. Incubation of the ligation reaction was carried out at 16 degrees C for about 20-25 hours. To avoid over-amplification, PCR2 was usually performed as a SYBR Green qPCR and halted once a predetermined threshold was reached. Agencourt AMPure XP magnetic beads were used for all purifications after the first. Library amounts were measured by Qubit and library quality was assessed on a TapeStation, where the main peak was expected at around 650 bp. The pooled libraries were sequenced on an Illumina MiSeq using v2 2x251 paired-end kits, which usually yielded roughly 1-2 million reads per sample. Each sample's library went into the pool at approximately 4.3 nM, and about 5-7.5% PhiX was added to help with cluster recognition. The authors' analysis ran thus. Decombinator assigned V and J genes to Demultiplexor-processed FASTQ reads by tag matching, allowing a single base-pair mismatch. Collapsinator used UMIs to correct both sequencing errors and frequency errors arising from PCR heterogeneity. TCRs were translated and CDR3s were extracted from the conserved cysteine to the FGXG phenylalanine by CDR3Translator, with non-productive sequences being flagged. Gini, Shannon entropy and inverse Simpson indices were computed after subsampling the repertoires to the same number of UMI-defined TCRs. Clonotype abundance distributions were fitted to a power law by maximum likelihood within the linear range. On one naive CD8 sample, the pipeline and MIGEC gave similar UMI counts, unique TCR numbers and clonal distributions. Repertoires were searched for about 7,000 CMV-associated CDR3 sequences compiled from VDJdb and a published dataset. The public reads were quality trimmed at Q25 with fastp and then assembled into clones with MiXCR by TCRdb, keeping productive beta chains. When rows share a CDR3 protein, they turn into one entry using the most common DNA and genes. The V and J calls here are based on TCRdb, not the publication. The sample data list 95,000 to 150,000 distinct CDR3 sequences, and just over 35% of these were observed just once. The top ten clones comprise roughly 0.9% of the sample.

Sequencing was done on a sample of central memory CD4+ T cells from blood. This sample's cell subset or site label indicates: central memory, CD45RA- CD27+. The TCR sequence derives from a human donor in good health.

The bases read TGTGCCAGCAGTTTATTGGGACTCAGCTCCTATGGCTACACCTTC. This yields the protein CASSLLGLSSYGYTF. Here the chain combines TRBV28 and TRBJ1-2; perhaps TRBD1 is the D gene, with 5 bases matching. V is clipped by 1 base and J by 4 bases, and the sequence between their germline boundaries is 13 bases long. The cysteine opens and the phenylalanine closes a CDR3 of 15 amino acids. Solely the CDR3 DNA is kept, with 45 bases framed from the first base. Looking up the germline V gene yields CDR1 MDHEN and CDR2 SYDVKM.